This T cell receptor (beta chain) was profiled in a study of shared clonotypes between healthy human individuals. In the study overall: Two women and a few men aged 18 to 49 made up the donors.

In its sample, this clone was seen a few times. Its target is unknown. Germline assignment: CDR1 MDHEN and CDR2 SYDVKM. The CDR3 sequence is 13 residues long. Trimming removed 2 bases from V and 4 bases from J, with 6 bases in between. Study observations and caveats: Some naive CD4 clonotypes, 4% to 6%, turned up in common across four donors. What rarefaction showed was incomplete sorted-subset sequencing despite large depth.

Sequenced by immunoSEQ multiplex PCR; TCRdb stores in-frame clones only, minus some. In the table there are fewer than 200,000 clones, approximately 61% of which are singletons. Input material: memory CD4+ T cells sorted from blood. Indicated subset: CD45RA-negative fraction. The chain is built from TRBV28 and TRBJ2-1; D call uncertain. The sequence derives from a man aged 25 to 45 in good health. CDR3: CASSLASYNEQFF. The CDR3 nucleotides are TGTGCCAGCAGTTTAGCGTCGTACAATGAGCAGTTCTTC.